This TCR beta chain was sequenced during a study of shared clonotypes between healthy human individuals. With respect to this clone: The antigen remains unidentified.

Unmatched junction bases numbered 13, after V lost 6 bases and J lost 4 bases. The CDR3 covers 16 residues. Germline V gene lookup returns CDR1 MDHEN and CDR2 SYDVKM. The protocol was immunoSEQ multiplex PCR, while the TCRdb copy is restricted to in-frame clones and leaves out a portion. This table holds 500,000 or so clones, roughly 95% found once. Study-wide findings and caveats: What limited the represented genetic and exposure-history diversity was the small number of donors.

The source material was naive CD4+ T cells sorted from blood. The subset here: CD45RA+ positively selected. The chain uses TRBV28 and TRBJ1-1; 8 nucleotides line up with TRBD1. This receptor was taken from a young woman in good health. CDR3 sequence reads: CASSYQWDRRVTEAFF. DNA for the CDR3: TGTGCCAGCAGCTATCAATGGGACAGGAGGGTCACTGAAGCTTTCTTT.